The present entry profiles one T cell receptor beta chain with its context. This record comes from a study of blood T cell repertoires in COVID-19. Germline V gene lookup returns CDR1 LGHDT and CDR2 YNNKEL (reference sequence). CDR3 length: 18 residues. The junction had 13 bases not matched to a gene; V was cut back by 1 base and J by 4 bases. Libraries were prepared by immunoSEQ multiplex PCR; TCRdb keeps only in-frame clonotypes and omits some of them. The repertoire holds 80,000 to 90,000 clones, with over 65% as singletons. The sequence derives from a woman aged 70-85 years with acute or convalescent COVID-19. The sample taken for sequencing was peripheral blood. V is TRBV3-1 (or the pseudogene TRBV3-2) and J is TRBJ2-5; 9 bases agree with TRBD1. The CDR3 reads CASSQVIGTGKFVETQYF. The CDR3 coding sequence is TGTGCCAGCAGCCAAGTAATTGGGACAGGGAAGTTCGTAGAGACCCAGTACTTC.